Listed here are 24 T cell receptor beta chains from one sample, sequenced in a study of beta chain features in type 1 diabetes. Isolated RNA was reverse transcribed in full, so expressed TCRB transcripts were sequenced. The data were produced by immunoSEQ multiplex PCR, yet TCRdb's version contains in-frame clones alone and is incomplete. The sample includes about 220,000 clones, about 11% of them seen just once. Sequenced sample: central memory CD4+ T cells from blood. The receptors derive from a man aged 18 to 30 in good health.

The chain couples TRBV7-2 to TRBJ2-5; D unresolved. The germline gives CDR1 SGHTA, CDR2 FQGNSA. With 4 bases removed from V and 10 bases from J, the gap between germline ends came to 10 bases. The CDR3 spans 11 residues. The CDR3 region has the DNA TGTGCCAGCAGCTCGGGCTTCGGCCAGTACTTC. It is translated as CASSSGFGQYF. The entire variable domain, with the rest obtained from reference TRBV7-2 and TRBJ2-5, is as follows: GAGVSQSPSNKVTEKGKDVELRCDPISGHTALYWYRQSLGQGLEFLIYFQGNSAPDKSGLPSDRFSAERTGGSVSTLTIQRTQQEDSAVYLCASSSGFGQYFGPGTRLLVL.

This clone came up a few times. V and J are TRBV7-9 and TRBJ2-7; 7 nucleotides align to TRBD2. CDR1 is SEHNR and CDR2 is FQNEAQ in the germline V gene (reference sequence). The CDR3 has 14 residues. J was trimmed by 5 bases and V by 4 bases; bases with no gene match: 8. The CDR3 spells CASSSQTSRDEQYF. Written as DNA, the CDR3 is TGTGCCAGCAGCTCCCAGACTAGCCGGGACGAGCAGTACTTC.

This clone was seen a few times. The genes are TRBV18 and TRBJ2-7; 9 positions match TRBD1. Germline V gene lookup returns CDR1 KGHSH and CDR2 LQKENI. With V trimmed by 3 bases and J by 5 bases, 8 bases remained unmatched. This CDR3 comprises 15 residues. The CDR3, as DNA: TGTGCCAGCTCACCGGGGACAGGGAGAGTGGACGAGCAGTACTTC. Protein: CASSPGTGRVDEQYF.

In its sample, this clone was seen a few times. Other DNA sequences of this sample code for an identical CDR3. DNA of the CDR3: TGTGCCTGGAGAGGACCAAACACTGAAGCTTTCTTT. This gives the protein CAWRGPNTEAFF. The J gene is TRBJ1-1, the V gene TRBV30; D call uncertain. V was pared by 3 bases and J by 2 bases, with 7 bases between. The germline V gene has CDR1 GTSNPN and CDR2 SVGIG (reference sequence). This CDR3 comprises 12 residues. Based on the CDR3 plus reference TRBV30 and TRBJ1-1, the full variable domain is SQTIHQWPATLVQPVGSPLSLECTVEGTSNPNLYWYRQAAGRGLQLLFYSVGIGQISSEVPQNLSASRPQDRQFILSSKKLLLSDSGFYLCAWRGPNTEAFFGQGTRLTVV.

This clone was picked up many times. The sample holds other DNA sequences that translate to the same CDR3. The J gene is TRBJ2-5, the V gene TRBV9, with 8 nucleotides matching TRBD2. This CDR3 contains 13 residues. CDR1 and CDR2 (germline): SGDLS, YYNGEE. The trim removed 2 bases at V and 3 bases at J, leaving 0 bases unmatched. This chain's CDR3 is CASSVRGEETQYF. The DNA for the CDR3 is TGTGCCAGCAGCGTGCGGGGGGAAGAGACCCAGTACTTC. Together with reference TRBV9 and TRBJ2-5, the CDR3 gives the full variable domain: DSGVTQTPKHLITATGQRVTLRCSPRSGDLSVYWYQQSLDQGLQFLIQYYNGEERAKGNILERFSAQQFPDLHSELNLSSLELGDSALYFCASSVRGEETQYFGPGTRLLVL.

The chain couples TRBV15 to TRBJ2-7; a weak D match, TRBD1 (6 bases). This CDR3 is built from 16 residues. Germline loops: CDR1 LNHNV, CDR2 YYDKDF (reference sequence). The V end was cut by 0 bases, the J end by 5 bases, with 17 bases between. The CDR3 sequence: CATSRDLAQGVNEQYF. The CDR3 coding sequence is TGTGCCACCAGCAGAGATCTTGCACAGGGCGTCAACGAGCAGTACTTC.

The V gene is TRBV30, the J gene TRBJ2-5; D could derive from TRBD1 or TRBD2 (6 bases each). The CDR3 runs 13 residues. Trimming took off 0 bases at V and 5 bases at J, with 10 bases between the two ends. Germline V gene lookup returns CDR1 GTSNPN and CDR2 SVGIG (reference sequence). The CDR3 loop is CAWSVRGGETQYF. For the CDR3, the DNA is TGTGCCTGGAGTGTACGAGGGGGGGAGACCCAGTACTTC.

CDR3 amino acids: CASSFYYGSSTDTQYF. DNA of the CDR3: TGCGCCAGCAGCTTTTATTACGGGTCTAGCACAGATACGCAGTATTTT. The gene calls are TRBV4-1 and TRBJ2-3; D remains ambiguous. The length of the CDR3 is 16 residues. CDR1 and CDR2 (germline): MGHRA, YSYEKL. With 5 bases removed from V and 0 bases from J, the gap between germline ends came to 15 bases.

This clone came up a few times. J is TRBJ2-2 and V is TRBV29-1; TRBD2 matches at 9 bases. From germline, CDR1 is SQVTM and CDR2 ANQGSEA. The CDR3 totals 14 residues. V lost 2 bases and J lost 7; bases outside the gene matches: 5. The CDR3 nucleotides read TGCAGCGTTGAACTAGCGGGATCTGGCGGGGAGCTGTTTTTT. It encodes CSVELAGSGGELFF.

The rearrangement uses TRBV4-3 and TRBJ2-2; 15 bases are shared with TRBD2. From germline, CDR1 is LGHNA and CDR2 YSLEER. The ends lost 4 bases at V and 5 bases at J; junction bases unmatched: 5. This CDR3 comprises 17 residues. The CDR3 DNA reads as TGCGCCAGCAGCCCGGGACTAGCGGGAGGAACGACCGGGGAGCTGTTTTTT. Protein sequence: CASSPGLAGGTTGELFF.

This clone was counted only a few times. The chain couples TRBV5-8 to TRBJ1-2; maybe TRBD1 (5 bases). V was shortened by 0 bases and J by 6 bases, with 18 bases between the two germline ends. The CDR3 length is 16 residues. Per germline, CDR1 SGHTS and CDR2 YDEGEE. The CDR3 spells CASSLEVGVRKNGYTF. The CDR3 DNA sequence: TGTGCCAGCAGCTTGGAAGTGGGGGTGAGGAAAAATGGCTACACCTTC.

This clone was observed a handful of times. The V call is TRBV7-9, the J call TRBJ1-1, with D possibly matching TRBD1 (5 bases). Germline V gives CDR1 SEHNR, CDR2 FQNEAQ (reference sequence). The CDR3 loop spans 16 amino acids. Between the trimmed V and J ends, which lost 1 base and 10 bases, there was a span of 22 bases. CDR3 bases: TGTGCCAGCAGCTTAGAGGGGACCTGGGGGAGGAGGGGAGCTTTCTTT. It translates to CASSLEGTWGRRGAFF.

The chain employs TRBV7-8 and TRBJ1-5; D remains unclear. V was trimmed by 1 base and J by 3 bases, leaving 7 bases between them. The CDR3 is 14 residues long. Germline lookup yields CDR1 SGHVS and CDR2 FQNEAQ. CDR3 amino acids: CASSLGGFNQPQHF. In DNA form, the CDR3 reads TGTGCCAGCAGCTTAGGAGGTTTCAATCAGCCCCAGCATTTT. Full variable domain (missing parts from reference TRBV7-8 and TRBJ1-5): GAGVSQSPRYKVAKRGQDVALRCDPISGHVSLFWYQQALGQGPEFLTYFQNEAQLDKSGLPSDRFFAERPEGSVSTLKIQRTQQEDSAVYLCASSLGGFNQPQHFGDGTRLSIL.

This chain joins TRBV6-1 and TRBJ2-1; D perhaps matches TRBD1 (6 bases). Trimming shortened V by 7 bases and J by 2 bases, and 12 bases separated the two germline ends. This CDR3 comprises 14 residues. Per germline, CDR1 MNHNS and CDR2 SASEGT. The CDR3 DNA follows: TGTGCCAGCACTCACGGACAGACCTACAATGAGCAGTTCTTC. Its translation: CASTHGQTYNEQFF.

Many counts were recorded for this clone. The chain uses TRBV28 and TRBJ2-7, with D unresolved. CDR1 is MDHEN, CDR2 SYDVKM, per germline. The V gene lost 1 base and the J gene lost 3 bases, with 4 bases spanning the gap. This CDR3 contains 12 residues. The CDR3 DNA sequence: TGTGCCAGCAGTTTATCGTTCTACGAGCAGTACTTC. It encodes CASSLSFYEQYF. Complete variable domain (other parts from reference TRBV28 and TRBJ2-7): DVKVTQSSRYLVKRTGEKVFLECVQDMDHENMFWYRQDPGLGLRLIYFSYDVKMKEKGDIPEGYSVSREKKERFSLILESASTNQTSMYLCASSLSFYEQYFGPGTRLTVT.

Only a few counts were recorded for this clone. The chain joins TRBV4-3 to TRBJ1-3; D is ambiguous. The CDR3 runs 17 residues. Germline values: CDR1 LGHNA, CDR2 YSLEER. V was cut by 0 bases and J by 0 bases, with 12 bases left in between. DNA of the CDR3: TGCGCCAGCAGCCAAGATGCGGCAGGTCACTCTGGAAACACCATATATTTT. Its protein is CASSQDAAGHSGNTIYF.

The rearrangement uses TRBV7-8 and TRBJ2-7, with TRBD2 identical over 10 bases. The J segment lost 0 bases and the V segment lost 3 bases, leaving 2 bases of the junction unmatched. The CDR3 has 15 amino acids. CDR1 and CDR2 from the germline V gene are SGHVS and FQNEAQ. CDR3 sequence reads: CASSFTSGISYEQYF. In nucleotides, the CDR3 is TGTGCCAGCAGCTTTACTAGCGGGATCTCCTACGAGCAGTACTTC.

V gene TRBV7-2 combines with J gene TRBJ2-5; tentatively, D is TRBD2 (6 bases). The V end was cut by 5 bases, the J end by 0 bases, with 13 bases between. In germline, CDR1 is SGHTA, CDR2 FQGNSA. The CDR3 is made up of 15 amino acids. The CDR3 nucleotides are TGTGCCAGCAGCACACACGGCGGGGACCAAGAGACCCAGTACTTC. Translation: CASSTHGGDQETQYF.

This clone came up a few times. The J gene is TRBJ1-1, the V gene TRBV30, with a tentative D call TRBD1 (6 bases). The length of the CDR3 is 16 residues. The germline V gene has CDR1 GTSNPN and CDR2 SVGIG (reference sequence). The germline V and J ends were trimmed by 7 bases and 6 bases, with 27 bases remaining between them. CDR3 region: CAFRDNLRSGVAEAFF. The CDR3 region has the DNA TGTGCCTTCCGGGACAATCTTAGAAGTGGGGTCGCTGAAGCTTTCTTT.

In this sample, this clone turned up a few times. This chain links TRBV28 with TRBJ2-2; 7 nucleotides agree with TRBD2. This CDR3 has 16 amino acids. Trimming took 3 bases from V and 5 from J; bases not matched to a gene: 9. CDR1 and CDR2 from the germline V gene are MDHEN and SYDVKM. The CDR3 protein is CASSLLLAVGTGELFF. As DNA, the CDR3 is TGTGCCAGCAGTTTGCTCCTAGCGGTAGGGACCGGGGAGCTGTTTTTT.

V and J are TRBV6-6 and TRBJ1-1; TRBD1 matches at 7 bases. The CDR3 is made up of 12 amino acids. Looked up from germline, CDR1 is MNHNY and CDR2 is SVGAGI (reference sequence). Germline trimming cut 10 bases from V and 6 bases from J; bases unmatched to any gene: 8. The CDR3 is CATDRANAEAFF. The CDR3 DNA follows: TGTGCCACCGACAGGGCTAACGCTGAAGCTTTCTTT.

The table lists this clone with a few counts. V and J are TRBV4-1 and TRBJ2-1; 10 bases agree with TRBD2. CDR3 size: 17 residues. The germline gives CDR1 MGHRA, CDR2 YSYEKL. The junction had 10 bases not matched to a gene; V was cut back by 4 bases and J by 4 bases. DNA for the CDR3: TGCGCCAGCAGCCTCTCCTGGGGAGCGGGAGGGTACAATGAGCAGTTCTTC. Protein sequence: CASSLSWGAGGYNEQFF.

This clone was seen ten or more times. This chain connects TRBV7-2 to TRBJ2-7; D unresolved. This CDR3 is built from 13 residues. V was pared by 0 bases and J by 3 bases, with 6 bases between. Germline CDR1 SGHTA, CDR2 FQGNSA. The CDR3, as DNA: TGTGCCAGCAGCTTAGCGGGGTACTACGAGCAGTACTTC. It translates to CASSLAGYYEQYF.

The table lists this clone with a few counts. Other DNA sequences within the sample encode an identical CDR3. The chain recombines TRBV18 with TRBJ2-7; 11 positions match TRBD2. The CDR3 contains 14 residues. J was trimmed by 4 bases and V by 2 bases; bases with no gene match: 1. Germline V CDR1 and CDR2: KGHSH, LQKENI. DNA of the CDR3: TGTGCCAGCTCACCAACTAGCGGGAGTTACGAGCAGTACTTC. This sequence encodes CASSPTSGSYEQYF. The full variable domain, with the rest looked up from reference TRBV18 and TRBJ2-7, is NAGVMQNPRHLVRRRGQEARLRCSPMKGHSHVYWYRQLPEEGLKFMVYLQKENIIDESGMPKERFSAEFPKEGPSILRIQQVVRGDSAAYFCASSPTSGSYEQYFGPGTRLTVT.